The rows below give T cell receptor beta chains drawn from one sample of a study of T cell repertoires in cytomegalovirus infection. TCRdb re-called the reads through MiXCR, storing one row per CDR3 protein. The sample consists of roughly 130,000 distinct CDR3 sequences, roughly a quarter of them appearing once. Their target antigens are unknown. Sequences were obtained from PBMCs, sequenced either directly or after in vitro stimulation (not recorded which). These receptors all come from a human donor in good health (CMV status not recorded). Some clones in this sample may be carry-over from other donors' samples. CDR3s include the opening cysteine and the closing phenylalanine or tryptophan. Each record gives: clone size, J gene, V gene, D gene, CDR3 DNA, CDR3 protein. The D gene is left open where the match is weak. The size field is filled for only some rows; it gives once, few, many or a size class.

.,TRBJ2-7,TRBV10-3,TRBD2,TGTGCCATCAGGACCGGGACTAGCGGGCCTCAGTACGAGCAGTACTTC,CAIRTGTSGPQYEQYF
once,TRBJ1-5,TRBV28,.,TGTGCCAGCAGGATAAAGGGACCCCAGCATTTT,CASRIKGPQHF
.,TRBJ2-3,TRBV19,.,TGTGCCAGTAGTATTAGGGGGAGCACAGATACGCAGTATTTT,CASSIRGSTDTQYF
.,TRBJ2-1,TRBV5-6,TRBD2,TGTGCCAGCAGCTTGTGGTGGCGGGAGAAGTTAGATGAGCAGTTCTTC,CASSLWWREKLDEQFF
few,TRBJ1-2,TRBV6-5,.,TGTGCCAGCAGGAATCCAGGGGACTTGAGCGGCTACACCTTC,CASRNPGDLSGYTF
.,TRBJ2-1,TRBV20-1,.,TGCGTCAGGATAGGTAACAATGAGCAGTTCTTC,CVRIGNNEQFF
many,TRBJ1-1,TRBV28,.,TGTGCCAGCAGTCTTCGGACGTGGGAGGAGAACACTGAAGCTTTCTTT,CASSLRTWEENTEAFF
few,TRBJ2-1,TRBV6-5,TRBD2,TGTGCCAGCAGTTACAACCCGGGACTAGCGGGAGAATCCTACAATGAGCAGTTCTTC,CASSYNPGLAGESYNEQFF
.,TRBJ2-1,TRBV19,TRBD2,TGTGCCACTACACCCCCCCTAGCGGGAGACTACAATGAGCAGTTCTTC,CATTPPLAGDYNEQFF
.,TRBJ2-1,TRBV2,.,TGTGCCAGCAGTGATTTCGGGGAAGCCTACAATGAGCAGTTCTTC,CASSDFGEAYNEQFF